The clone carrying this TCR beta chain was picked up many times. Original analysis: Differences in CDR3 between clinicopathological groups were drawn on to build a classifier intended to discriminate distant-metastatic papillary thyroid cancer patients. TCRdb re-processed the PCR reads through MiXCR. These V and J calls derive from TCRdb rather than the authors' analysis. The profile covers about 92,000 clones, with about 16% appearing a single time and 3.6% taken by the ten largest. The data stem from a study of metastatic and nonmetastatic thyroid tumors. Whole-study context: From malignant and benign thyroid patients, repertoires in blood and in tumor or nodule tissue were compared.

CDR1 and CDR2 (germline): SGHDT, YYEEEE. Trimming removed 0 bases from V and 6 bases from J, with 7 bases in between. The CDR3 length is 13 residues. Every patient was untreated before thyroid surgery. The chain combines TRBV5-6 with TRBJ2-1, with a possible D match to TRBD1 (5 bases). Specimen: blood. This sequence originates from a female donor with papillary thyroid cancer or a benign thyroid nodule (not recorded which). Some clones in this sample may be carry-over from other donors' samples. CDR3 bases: TGTGCCAGCAGCTTGGAAAGGGGCAATGAGCAGTTCTTC. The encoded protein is CASSLERGNEQFF.